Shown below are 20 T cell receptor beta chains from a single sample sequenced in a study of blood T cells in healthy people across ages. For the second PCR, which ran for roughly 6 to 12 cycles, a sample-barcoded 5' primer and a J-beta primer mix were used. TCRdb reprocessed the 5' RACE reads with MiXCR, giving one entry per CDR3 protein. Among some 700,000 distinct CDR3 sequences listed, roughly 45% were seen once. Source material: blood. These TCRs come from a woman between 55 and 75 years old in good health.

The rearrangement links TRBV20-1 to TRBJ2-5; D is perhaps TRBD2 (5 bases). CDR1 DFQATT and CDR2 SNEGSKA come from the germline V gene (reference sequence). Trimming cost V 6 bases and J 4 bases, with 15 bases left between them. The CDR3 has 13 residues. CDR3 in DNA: TGCAGTGCCTCCGGGCAGAGGGTAGAGACCCAGTACTTC. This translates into CSASGQRVETQYF.

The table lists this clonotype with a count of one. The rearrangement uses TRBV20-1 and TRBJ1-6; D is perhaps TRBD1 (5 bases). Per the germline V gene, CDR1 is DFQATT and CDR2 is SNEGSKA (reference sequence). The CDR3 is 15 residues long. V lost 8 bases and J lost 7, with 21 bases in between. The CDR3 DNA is TGCAGTCAACTGGGACCTCGGGGGAAAAATTCACCCCTCCACTTT. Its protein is CSQLGPRGKNSPLHF.

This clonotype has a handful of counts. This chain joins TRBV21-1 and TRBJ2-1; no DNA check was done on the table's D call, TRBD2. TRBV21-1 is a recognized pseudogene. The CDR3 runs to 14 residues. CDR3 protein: CASSMAGLAGEQFF. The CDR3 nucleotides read TGTGCCAGCAGCATGGCCGGACTAGCTGGTGAGCAGTTCTTC.

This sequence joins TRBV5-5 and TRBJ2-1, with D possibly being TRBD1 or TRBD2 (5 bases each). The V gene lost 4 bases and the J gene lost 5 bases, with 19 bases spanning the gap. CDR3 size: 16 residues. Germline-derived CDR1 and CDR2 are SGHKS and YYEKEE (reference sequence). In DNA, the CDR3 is TGTGCCAGCAGCCTGGGAGAGGGACGGGCCCACAATGAGCAGTTCTTC. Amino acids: CASSLGEGRAHNEQFF.

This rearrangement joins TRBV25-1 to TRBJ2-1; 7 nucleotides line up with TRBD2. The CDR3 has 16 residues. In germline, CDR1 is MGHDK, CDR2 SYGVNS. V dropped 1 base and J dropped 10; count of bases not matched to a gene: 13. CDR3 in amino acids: CASSEWDVGREKEQFF. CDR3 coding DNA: TGTGCCAGCAGTGAATGGGACGTTGGGCGGGAGAAGGAGCAGTTCTTC.

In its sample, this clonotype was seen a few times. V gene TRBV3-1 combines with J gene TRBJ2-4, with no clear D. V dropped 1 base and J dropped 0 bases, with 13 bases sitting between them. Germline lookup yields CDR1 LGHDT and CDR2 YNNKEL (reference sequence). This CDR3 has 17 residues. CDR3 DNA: TGTGCCAGCAGCCAAGCCGGAACAACCTTAGCCAAAAACATTCAGTACTTC. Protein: CASSQAGTTLAKNIQYF.

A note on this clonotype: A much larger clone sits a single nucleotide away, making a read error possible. CDR3: CASSQVNTGVLFF. The CDR3 DNA reads as TGTGCCAGCAGCCAAGTGAACACCGGGGTGCTGTTTTTT. The rearrangement links TRBV3-1 to TRBJ2-2, with D maybe TRBD2 (5 bases). Germline CDR1 LGHDT, CDR2 YNNKEL (reference sequence). The CDR3 is 13 amino acids.

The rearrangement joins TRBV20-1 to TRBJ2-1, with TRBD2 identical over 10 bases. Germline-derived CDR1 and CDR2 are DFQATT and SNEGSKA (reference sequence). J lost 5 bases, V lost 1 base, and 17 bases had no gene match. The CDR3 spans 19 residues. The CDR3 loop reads CSARVIWGSSGRRDNEQFF. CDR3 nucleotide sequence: TGCAGTGCTAGAGTCATATGGGGTAGTAGCGGGAGGCGTGACAATGAGCAGTTCTTC.

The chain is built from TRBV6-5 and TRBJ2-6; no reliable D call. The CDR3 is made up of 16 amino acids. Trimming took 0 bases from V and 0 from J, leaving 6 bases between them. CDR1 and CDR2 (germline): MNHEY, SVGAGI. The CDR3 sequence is CASSYSIFSGANVLTF. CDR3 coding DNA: TGTGCCAGCAGTTACTCGATCTTCTCTGGGGCCAACGTCCTGACTTTC.

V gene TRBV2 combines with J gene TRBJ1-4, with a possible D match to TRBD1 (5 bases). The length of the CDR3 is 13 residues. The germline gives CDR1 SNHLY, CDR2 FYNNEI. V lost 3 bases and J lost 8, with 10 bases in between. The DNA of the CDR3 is TGTGCCAGCAGTGATGAAACAGGAGAAAAACTGTTTTTT. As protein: CASSDETGEKLFF.

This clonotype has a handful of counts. CDR3 sequence: CASSLTGIHEQYF. DNA of the CDR3: TGTGCCAGCAGTTTGACAGGGATCCACGAGCAGTACTTC. The chain has TRBV28 and TRBJ2-7; TRBD1 matches at 7 bases. The V gene end was trimmed by 3 bases and the J gene end by 5 bases; junction bases not matched to a gene: 4. Germline loops: CDR1 MDHEN, CDR2 SYDVKM. The CDR3 covers 13 residues.

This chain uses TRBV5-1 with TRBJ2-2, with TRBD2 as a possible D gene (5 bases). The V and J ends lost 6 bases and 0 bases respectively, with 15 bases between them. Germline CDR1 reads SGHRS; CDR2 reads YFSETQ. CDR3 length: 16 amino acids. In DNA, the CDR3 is TGCGCCAGCACCCATCCGGGAAGCGCGAACACCGGGGAGCTGTTTTTT. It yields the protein CASTHPGSANTGELFF.

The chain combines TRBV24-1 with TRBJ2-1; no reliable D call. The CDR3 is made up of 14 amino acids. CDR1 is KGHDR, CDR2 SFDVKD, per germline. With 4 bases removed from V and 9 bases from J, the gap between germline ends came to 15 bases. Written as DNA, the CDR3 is TGTGCCACCAGTGAGATGTCGGGTAGGAGTGAGCAGTTCTTC. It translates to CATSEMSGRSEQFF.

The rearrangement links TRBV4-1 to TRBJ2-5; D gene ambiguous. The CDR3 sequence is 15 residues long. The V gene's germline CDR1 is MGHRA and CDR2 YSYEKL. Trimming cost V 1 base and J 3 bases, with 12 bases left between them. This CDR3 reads CASSQARQVEETQYF. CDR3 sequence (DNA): TGCGCCAGCAGCCAAGCGCGGCAGGTTGAAGAGACCCAGTACTTC.

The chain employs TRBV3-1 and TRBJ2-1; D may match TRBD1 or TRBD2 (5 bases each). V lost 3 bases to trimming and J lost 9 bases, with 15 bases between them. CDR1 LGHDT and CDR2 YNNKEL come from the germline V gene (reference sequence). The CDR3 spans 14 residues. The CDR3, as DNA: TGTGCCAGCAGCCATGGGTCCCAGGGAGTTGAGCAGTTCTTC. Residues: CASSHGSQGVEQFF.

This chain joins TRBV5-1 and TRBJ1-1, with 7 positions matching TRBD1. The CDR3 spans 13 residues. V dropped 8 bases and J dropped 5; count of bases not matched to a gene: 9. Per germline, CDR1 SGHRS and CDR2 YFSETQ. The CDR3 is CASQTGEGTEAFF. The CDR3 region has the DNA TGCGCCAGTCAAACAGGGGAGGGGACTGAAGCTTTCTTT.

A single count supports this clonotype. CDR3 DNA sequence: TGCGCCAGCAGCGATTTTCAGGGGGCAGGATCACCCCTCCACTTT. Encoded protein: CASSDFQGAGSPLHF. The rearrangement joins TRBV5-1 to TRBJ1-6; 8 positions match TRBD1. Trimming removed 4 bases from V and 10 bases from J; junction bases left unmatched: 10. This CDR3 comprises 15 residues. Germline assignment: CDR1 SGHRS and CDR2 YFSETQ.

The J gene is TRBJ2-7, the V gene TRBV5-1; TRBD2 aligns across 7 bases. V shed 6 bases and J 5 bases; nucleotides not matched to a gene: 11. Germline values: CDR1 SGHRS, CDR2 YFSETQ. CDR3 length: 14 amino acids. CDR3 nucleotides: TGCGCCAGCACCCCGACGGTGGGAGGGGACGAGCAGTACTTC. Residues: CASTPTVGGDEQYF.

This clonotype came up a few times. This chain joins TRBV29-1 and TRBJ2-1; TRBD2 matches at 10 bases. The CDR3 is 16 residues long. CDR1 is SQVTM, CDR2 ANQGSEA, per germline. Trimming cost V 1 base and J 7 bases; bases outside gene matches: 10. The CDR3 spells CSVEVSISGRVNEQFF. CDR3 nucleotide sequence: TGCAGCGTTGAAGTTTCCATAAGCGGGAGGGTTAATGAGCAGTTCTTC.

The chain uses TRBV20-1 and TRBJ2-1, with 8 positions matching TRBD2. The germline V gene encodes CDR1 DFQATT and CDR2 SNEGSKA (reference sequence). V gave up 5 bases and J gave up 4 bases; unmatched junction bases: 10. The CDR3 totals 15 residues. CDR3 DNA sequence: TGCAGTGCTCTTACCTCGGGGGGGCCTTACAATGAGCAGTTCTTC. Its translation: CSALTSGGPYNEQFF.